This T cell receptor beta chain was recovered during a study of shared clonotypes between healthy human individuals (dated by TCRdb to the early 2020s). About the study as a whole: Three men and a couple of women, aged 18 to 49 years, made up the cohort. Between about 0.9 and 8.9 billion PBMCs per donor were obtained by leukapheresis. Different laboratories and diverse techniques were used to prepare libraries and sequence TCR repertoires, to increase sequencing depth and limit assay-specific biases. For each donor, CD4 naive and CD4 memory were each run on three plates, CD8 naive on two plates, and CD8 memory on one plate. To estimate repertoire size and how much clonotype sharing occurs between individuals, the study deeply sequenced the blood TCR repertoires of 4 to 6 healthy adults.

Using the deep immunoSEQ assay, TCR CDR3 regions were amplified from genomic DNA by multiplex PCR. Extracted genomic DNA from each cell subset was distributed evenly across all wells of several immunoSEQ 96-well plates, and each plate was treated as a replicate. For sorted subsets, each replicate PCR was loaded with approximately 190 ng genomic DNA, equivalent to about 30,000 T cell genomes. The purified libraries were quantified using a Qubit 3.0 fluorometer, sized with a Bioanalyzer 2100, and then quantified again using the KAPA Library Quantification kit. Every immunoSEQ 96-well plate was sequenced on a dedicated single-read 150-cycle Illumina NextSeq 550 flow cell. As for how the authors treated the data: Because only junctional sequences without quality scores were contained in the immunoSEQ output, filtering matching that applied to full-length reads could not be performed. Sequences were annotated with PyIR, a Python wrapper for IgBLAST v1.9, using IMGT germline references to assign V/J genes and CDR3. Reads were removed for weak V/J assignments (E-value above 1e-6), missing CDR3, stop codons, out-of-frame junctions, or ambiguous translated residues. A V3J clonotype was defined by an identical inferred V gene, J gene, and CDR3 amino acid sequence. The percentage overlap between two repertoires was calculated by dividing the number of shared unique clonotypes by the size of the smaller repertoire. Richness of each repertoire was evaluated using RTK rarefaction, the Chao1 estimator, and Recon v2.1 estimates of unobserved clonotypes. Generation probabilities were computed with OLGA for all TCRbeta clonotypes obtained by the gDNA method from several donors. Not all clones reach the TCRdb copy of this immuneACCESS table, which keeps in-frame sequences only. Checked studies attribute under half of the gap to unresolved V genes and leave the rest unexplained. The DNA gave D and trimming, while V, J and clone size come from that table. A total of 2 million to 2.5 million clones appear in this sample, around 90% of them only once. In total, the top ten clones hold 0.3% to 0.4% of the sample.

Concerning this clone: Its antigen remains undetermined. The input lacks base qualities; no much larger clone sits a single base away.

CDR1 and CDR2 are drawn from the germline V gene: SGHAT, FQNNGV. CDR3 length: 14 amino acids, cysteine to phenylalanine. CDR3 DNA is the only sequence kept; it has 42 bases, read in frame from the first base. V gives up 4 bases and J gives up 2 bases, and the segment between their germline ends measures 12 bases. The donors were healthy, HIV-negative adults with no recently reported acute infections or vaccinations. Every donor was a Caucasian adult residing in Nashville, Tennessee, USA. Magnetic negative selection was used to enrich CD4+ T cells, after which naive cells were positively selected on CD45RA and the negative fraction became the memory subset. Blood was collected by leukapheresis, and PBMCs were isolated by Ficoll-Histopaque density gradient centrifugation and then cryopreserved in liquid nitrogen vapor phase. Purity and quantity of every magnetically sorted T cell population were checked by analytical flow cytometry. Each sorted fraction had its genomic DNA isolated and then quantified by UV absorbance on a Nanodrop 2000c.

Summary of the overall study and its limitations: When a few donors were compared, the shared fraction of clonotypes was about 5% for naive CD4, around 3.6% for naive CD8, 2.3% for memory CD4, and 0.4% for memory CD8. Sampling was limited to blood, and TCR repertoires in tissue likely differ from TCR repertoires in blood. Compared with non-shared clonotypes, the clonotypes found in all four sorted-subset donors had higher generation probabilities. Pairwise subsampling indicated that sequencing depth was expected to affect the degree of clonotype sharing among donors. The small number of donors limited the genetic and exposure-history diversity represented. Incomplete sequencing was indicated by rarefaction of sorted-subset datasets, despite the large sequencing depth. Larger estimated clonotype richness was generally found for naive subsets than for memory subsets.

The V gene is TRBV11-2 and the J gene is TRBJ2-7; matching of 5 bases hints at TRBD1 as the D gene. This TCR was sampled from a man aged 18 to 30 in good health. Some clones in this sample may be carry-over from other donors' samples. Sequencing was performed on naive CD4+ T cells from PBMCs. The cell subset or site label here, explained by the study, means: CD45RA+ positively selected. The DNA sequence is TGTGCCAGCAGCTCACCGGACACCCCCTACGAGCAGTACTTC. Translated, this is CASSSPDTPYEQYF.